The rows below give T cell receptor beta chains drawn from one sample of a study of T cells in localized non-small cell lung cancer. Using immunoSEQ multiplex PCR, the repertoire was profiled, and TCRdb retains in-frame clones only, with some absent. This sample has about 21,000 clones; approximately 88% occur once, and the top ten carry 2.4%. The sample was peripheral blood, taken before any cancer treatment. The source is a man aged 35 to 69 with stage I lung adenocarcinoma. The CDR3 runs from the conserved cysteine through the conserved F or W. Each record gives: D gene, V gene, J gene, clone size, CDR3 DNA, CDR3 protein. The D gene is left open where the match is weak. Clone size is shown for a subset of rows, as once, few, many or a class of expanded clone.

D: .
V: TRBV7-9
J: TRBJ2-3
size: .
DNA: TGTGCCAGCAGCTTTAAGGGGCTGGGGGCTAAAGATACGCAGTATTTT
CDR3: CASSFKGLGAKDTQYF

D: TRBD1
V: TRBV6-5
J: TRBJ2-1
size: .
DNA: TGTGCCAGCAGTTTCACCCAGACAGGGACGTACAATGAGCAGTTCTTC
CDR3: CASSFTQTGTYNEQFF

D: TRBD1
V: TRBV5-4
J: TRBJ1-2
size: .
DNA: TGTGCCAGCAGCTTGTTTCAGGACAGGAGCCTCTATGGCTACACCTTC
CDR3: CASSLFQDRSLYGYTF

D: TRBD1
V: TRBV5-1
J: TRBJ2-1
size: .
DNA: TGCGCCAGCAGCTTTGTCTTACAGGGGGGCGTGGGGCAGTTCTTC
CDR3: CASSFVLQGGVGQFF

D: TRBD1
V: TRBV10-2
J: TRBJ2-7
size: .
DNA: TGCGCCAGCAGTGTGATACGGGACAGGCCTGTGGGGGAGCAGTACTTC
CDR3: CASSVIRDRPVGEQYF

D: .
V: TRBV19
J: TRBJ2-5
size: .
DNA: TGTGCCAGTAGTACGGGGGAACCGGAGACCCAGTACTTC
CDR3: CASSTGEPETQYF

D: .
V: TRBV5-1
J: TRBJ2-3
size: .
DNA: TGCGCCAGCAGCCTTTGGCCGGGACAAACAGATACGCAGTATTTT
CDR3: CASSLWPGQTDTQYF

D: .
V: TRBV5-6
J: TRBJ2-2
size: .
DNA: TGTGCCAGCAGCTTGCTCCCAGACACCGGGGAGCTGTTTTTT
CDR3: CASSLLPDTGELFF

D: .
V: TRBV18
J: TRBJ1-5
size: .
DNA: TGTGCCAGCTCACCACAAGAGAGGCAGCCCCAGCATTTT
CDR3: CASSPQERQPQHF

D: .
V: TRBV5-6
J: TRBJ2-7
size: .
DNA: TGTGCCAGCAGTAGGGACGGGTCTGGCGAGCAGTACTTC
CDR3: CASSRDGSGEQYF

D: TRBD1
V: TRBV19
J: TRBJ2-2
size: .
DNA: TGTGCCAGTAGTATGAGGGACAGTCATTTGACCGGGGAGCTGTTTTTT
CDR3: CASSMRDSHLTGELFF

D: TRBD1
V: TRBV4-2
J: TRBJ2-2
size: .
DNA: TGTGCCAGCAGCCAAGATCTATATAGTCTCGCAGGGGGCAATACCGGGGAGCTGTTTTTT
CDR3: CASSQDLYSLAGGNTGELFF

D: .
V: TRBV5-1
J: TRBJ2-7
size: .
DNA: TGCGCCAGCAGCTTGACTAGCTCCTACGAGCAGTACTTC
CDR3: CASSLTSSYEQYF

D: .
V: TRBV28
J: TRBJ1-3
size: .
DNA: TGTGCCAGCAGGCCGGCAGGGTTGGGAAACACCATATATTTT
CDR3: CASRPAGLGNTIYF

D: TRBD1
V: TRBV9
J: TRBJ1-1
size: .
DNA: TGTGCCAGCAGCGCGCTCGGACAGGCTAGGTCGAACACTGAAGCTTTCTTT
CDR3: CASSALGQARSNTEAFF

D: TRBD2
V: TRBV5-1
J: TRBJ2-3
size: once
DNA: TGCGCCAGCAGCTTGCGGGGACTAGCGGGACATGGCACAGATACGCAGTATTTT
CDR3: CASSLRGLAGHGTDTQYF

D: .
V: TRBV5-8
J: TRBJ2-3
size: .
DNA: TGTGCCAGCAGCTTAATGCGGACCACAGATACGCAGTATTTT
CDR3: CASSLMRTTDTQYF

D: .
V: TRBV6-6
J: TRBJ2-7
size: .
DNA: TGTGCCAGCAGTTACTCGTCCGCCTACGAGCAGTACTTC
CDR3: CASSYSSAYEQYF

D: TRBD1
V: TRBV19
J: TRBJ1-1
size: .
DNA: TGTGCCAGTTCTGACCGGGACAGGGGGCTGTGGGTCACTGAAGCTTTCTTT
CDR3: CASSDRDRGLWVTEAFF

D: TRBD1
V: TRBV5-6
J: TRBJ1-2
size: .
DNA: TGTGCCAGCAGCTTGGTCCCCGCCAGGGGGCACTTTGGCTACACCTTC
CDR3: CASSLVPARGHFGYTF

D: .
V: TRBV28
J: TRBJ2-3
size: .
DNA: TGTGCCCTGCGAGGGTCCGGAGATACGCAGTATTTT
CDR3: CALRGSGDTQYF

D: TRBD2
V: TRBV7-8
J: TRBJ2-7
size: .
DNA: TGTGCCAGCAGCTTAGGTCTAGCGGGAGGGGTCGAGCAGTACTTC
CDR3: CASSLGLAGGVEQYF